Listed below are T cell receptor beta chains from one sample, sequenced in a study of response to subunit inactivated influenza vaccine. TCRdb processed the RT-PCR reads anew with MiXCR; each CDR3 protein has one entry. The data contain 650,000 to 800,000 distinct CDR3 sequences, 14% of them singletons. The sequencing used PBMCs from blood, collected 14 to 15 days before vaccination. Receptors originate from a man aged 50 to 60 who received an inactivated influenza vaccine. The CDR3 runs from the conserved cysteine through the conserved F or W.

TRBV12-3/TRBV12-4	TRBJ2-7	CASRTDRGGSYEQYF
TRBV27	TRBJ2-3	CASSLNPDSSGTDTQYF
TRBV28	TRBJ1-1	CASSLRGQGTGEAFF
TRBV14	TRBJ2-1	CASSHIGDRTYNEQFF
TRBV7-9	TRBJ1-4	CASSLETRTGWKLFF
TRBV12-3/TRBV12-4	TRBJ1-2	CASSLRVSGYTF
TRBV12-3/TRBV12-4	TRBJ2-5	CASSYRETQYF
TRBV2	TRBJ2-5	CASSVLPGETQYF
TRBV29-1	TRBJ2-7	CSVTRTSGSNEQYF
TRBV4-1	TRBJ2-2	CASSQIPGSYTGELFF
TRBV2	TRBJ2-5	CASSEWPRIQETQYF
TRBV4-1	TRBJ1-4	CASSQETDRGLEKLFF
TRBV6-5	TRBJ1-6	CASSYPSEGSYNSPLHF
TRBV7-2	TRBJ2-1	CASSTDGFSSYNEQFF
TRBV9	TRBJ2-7	CASSGIKSYEQYF
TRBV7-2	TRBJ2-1	CASNEPSGFNEQFF
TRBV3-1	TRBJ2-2	CASGRGGTGELFF
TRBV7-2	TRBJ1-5	CASSLVRGEYQPQHF
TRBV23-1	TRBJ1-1	CASSQCSTGADTEAFF
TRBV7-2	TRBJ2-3	CASSPFASTDTQYF
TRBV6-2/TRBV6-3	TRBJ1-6	CASGTRAAYNSPLHF
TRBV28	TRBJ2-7	CAVALAGTAYEQYF
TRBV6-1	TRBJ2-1	CASSSPAGANNEQFF
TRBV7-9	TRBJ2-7	CASSPPNRDRVAYEQYF
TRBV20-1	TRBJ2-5	CSARGNGGTETQYF
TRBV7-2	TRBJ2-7	CASSSQVSRIYEQYF
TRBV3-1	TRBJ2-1	CASSQEEVGNEQFF
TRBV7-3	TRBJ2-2	CASSSLLPGELFF
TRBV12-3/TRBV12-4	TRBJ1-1	CASTLGQTMNTEAFF
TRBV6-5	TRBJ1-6	CASSYSGQGDPPLHF
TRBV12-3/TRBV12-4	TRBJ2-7	CASGRTGWQYF
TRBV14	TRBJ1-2	CASSQLKGPYGYTF
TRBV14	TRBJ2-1	CASSQDLQAEQFF
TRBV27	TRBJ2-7	CASSHGRSYEQYF
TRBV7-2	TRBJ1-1	CASSTSPGSEAFF
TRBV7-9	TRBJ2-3	CASSKIAGSTDTQYF
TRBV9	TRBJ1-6	CASSGGTRTYNSPLHF
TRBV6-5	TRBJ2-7	CASSTNHGGYEQYF
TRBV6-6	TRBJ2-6	CASSSPPRGGGTSSGANVLTF
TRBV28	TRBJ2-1	CASSTTMRGQINYNEQFF
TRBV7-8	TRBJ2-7	CATSLGGEQYF
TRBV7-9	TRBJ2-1	CASSINRGIYNEQFF
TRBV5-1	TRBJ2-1	CASRPIPSGSNEQFF
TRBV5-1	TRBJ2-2	CASSLKGKDGELFF
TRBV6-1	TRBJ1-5	CASSGLNSNQPQHF
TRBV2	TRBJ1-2	CASRLGQGLNYGYTF
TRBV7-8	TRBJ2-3	CASGGTVTDTQYF
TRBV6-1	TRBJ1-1	CASSLSGLGSRTEAFF
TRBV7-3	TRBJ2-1	CASSSTSGAYNEQFF
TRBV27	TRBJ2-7	CASSSRDRGDYEQYF
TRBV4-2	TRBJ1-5	CASSQDISRREPQHF
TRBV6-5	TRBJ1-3	CASSVPGNTIYF
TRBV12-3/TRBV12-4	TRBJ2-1	CASSIFGGGLFSYNEQFF
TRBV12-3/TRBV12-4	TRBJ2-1	CASKGPTENNEQFF
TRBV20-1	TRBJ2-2	CSARDLKRRNTGELFF
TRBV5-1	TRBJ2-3	CASSFRGIPDTQYF
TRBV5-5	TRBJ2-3	CASSLDRLTDTQYF
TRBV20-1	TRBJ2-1	CSARGDRAHNEQFF
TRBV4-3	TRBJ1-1	CASSLRILNTEAFF